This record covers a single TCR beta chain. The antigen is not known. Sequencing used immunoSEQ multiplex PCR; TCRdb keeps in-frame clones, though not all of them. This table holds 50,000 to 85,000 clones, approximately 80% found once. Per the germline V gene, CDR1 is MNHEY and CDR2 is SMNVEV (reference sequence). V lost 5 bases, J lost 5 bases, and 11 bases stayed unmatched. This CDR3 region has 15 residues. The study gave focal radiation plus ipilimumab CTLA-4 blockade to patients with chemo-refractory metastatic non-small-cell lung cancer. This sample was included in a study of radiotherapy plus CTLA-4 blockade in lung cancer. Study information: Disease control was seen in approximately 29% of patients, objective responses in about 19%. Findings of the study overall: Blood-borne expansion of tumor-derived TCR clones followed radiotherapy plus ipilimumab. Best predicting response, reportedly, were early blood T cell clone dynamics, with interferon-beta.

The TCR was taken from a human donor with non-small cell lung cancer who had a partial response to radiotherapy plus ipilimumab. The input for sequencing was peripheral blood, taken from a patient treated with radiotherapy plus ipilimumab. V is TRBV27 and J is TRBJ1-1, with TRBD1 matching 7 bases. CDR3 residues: CASSPNKGANTEAFF. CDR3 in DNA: TGTGCCAGCAGTCCAAACAAGGGGGCGAATACTGAAGCTTTCTTT.